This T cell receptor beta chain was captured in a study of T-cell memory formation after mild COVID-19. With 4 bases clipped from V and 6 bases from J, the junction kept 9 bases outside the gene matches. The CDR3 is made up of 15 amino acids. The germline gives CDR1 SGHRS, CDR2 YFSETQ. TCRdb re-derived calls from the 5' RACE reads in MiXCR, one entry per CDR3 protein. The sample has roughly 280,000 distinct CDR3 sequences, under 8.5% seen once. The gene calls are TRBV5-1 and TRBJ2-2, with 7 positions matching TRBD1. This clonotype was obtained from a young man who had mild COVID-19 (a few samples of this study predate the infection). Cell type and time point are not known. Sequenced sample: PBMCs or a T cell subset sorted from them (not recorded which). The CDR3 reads CASSPRTGSAGELFF. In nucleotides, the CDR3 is TGCGCCAGCAGCCCAAGGACAGGTAGTGCCGGGGAGCTGTTTTTT.